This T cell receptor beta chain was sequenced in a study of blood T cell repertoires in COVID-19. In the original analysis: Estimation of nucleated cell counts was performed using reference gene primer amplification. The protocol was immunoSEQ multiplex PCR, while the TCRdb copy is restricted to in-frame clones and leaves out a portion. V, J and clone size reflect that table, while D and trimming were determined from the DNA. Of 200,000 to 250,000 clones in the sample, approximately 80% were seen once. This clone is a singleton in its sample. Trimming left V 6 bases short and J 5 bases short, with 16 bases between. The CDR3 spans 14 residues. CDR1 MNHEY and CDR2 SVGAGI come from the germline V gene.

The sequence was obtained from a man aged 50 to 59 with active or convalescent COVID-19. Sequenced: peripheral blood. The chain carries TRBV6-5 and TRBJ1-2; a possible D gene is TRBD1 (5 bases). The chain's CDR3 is CASRPTQGAYGYTF. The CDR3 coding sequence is TGTGCCAGCAGGCCCACCCAGGGCGCTTATGGCTACACCTTC.